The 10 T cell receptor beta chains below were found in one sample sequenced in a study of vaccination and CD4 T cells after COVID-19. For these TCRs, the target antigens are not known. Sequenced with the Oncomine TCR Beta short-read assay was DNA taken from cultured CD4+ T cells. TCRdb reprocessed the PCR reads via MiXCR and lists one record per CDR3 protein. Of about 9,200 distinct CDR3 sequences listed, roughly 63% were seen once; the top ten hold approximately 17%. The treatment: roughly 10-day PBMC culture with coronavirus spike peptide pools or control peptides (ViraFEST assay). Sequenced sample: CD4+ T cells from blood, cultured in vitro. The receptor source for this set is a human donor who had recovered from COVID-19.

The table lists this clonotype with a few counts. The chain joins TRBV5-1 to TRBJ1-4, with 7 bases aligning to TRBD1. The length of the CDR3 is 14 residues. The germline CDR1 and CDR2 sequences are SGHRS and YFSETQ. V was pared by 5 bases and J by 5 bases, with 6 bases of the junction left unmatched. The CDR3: CASRAGTANEKLFF. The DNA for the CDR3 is TGCGCCAGCAGGGCCGGGACAGCAAATGAAAAACTGTTTTTT.

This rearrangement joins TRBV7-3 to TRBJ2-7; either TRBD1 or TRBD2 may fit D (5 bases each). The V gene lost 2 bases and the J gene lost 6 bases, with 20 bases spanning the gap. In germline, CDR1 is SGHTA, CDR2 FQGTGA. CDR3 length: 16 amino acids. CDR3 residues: CASSLVGTNVAGEQYF. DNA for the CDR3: TGTGCCAGCAGCTTAGTGGGGACCAACGTAGCAGGCGAGCAGTACTTC.

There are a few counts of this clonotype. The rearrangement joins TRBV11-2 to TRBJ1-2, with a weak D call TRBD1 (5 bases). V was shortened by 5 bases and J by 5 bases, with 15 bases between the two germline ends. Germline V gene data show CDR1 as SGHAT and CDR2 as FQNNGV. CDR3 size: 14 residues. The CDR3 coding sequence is TGTGCCAGCAGCCCCGACCCTGGGGGATATGGCTACACCTTC. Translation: CASSPDPGGYGYTF. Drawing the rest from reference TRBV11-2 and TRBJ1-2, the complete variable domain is EAGVAQSPRYKIIEKRQSVAFWCNPISGHATLYWYQQILGQGPKLLIQFQNNGVVDDSQLPKDRFSAERLKGVDSTLKIQPAKLEDSAVYLCASSPDPGGYGYTFGSGTRLTVV.

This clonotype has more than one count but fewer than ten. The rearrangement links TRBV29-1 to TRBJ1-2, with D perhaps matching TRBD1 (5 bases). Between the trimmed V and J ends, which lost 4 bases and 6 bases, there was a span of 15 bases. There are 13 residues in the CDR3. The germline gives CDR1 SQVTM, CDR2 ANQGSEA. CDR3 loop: CSVGGPRDHGYTF. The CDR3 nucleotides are TGCAGCGTTGGGGGCCCCAGGGATCATGGCTACACCTTC.

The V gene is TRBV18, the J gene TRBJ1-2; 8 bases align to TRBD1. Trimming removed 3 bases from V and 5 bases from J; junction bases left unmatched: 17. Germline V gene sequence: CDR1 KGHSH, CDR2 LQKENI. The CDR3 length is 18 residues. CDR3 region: CASSPQPGQVKDGYGYTF. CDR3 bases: TGTGCCAGCTCACCCCAACCGGGACAGGTCAAAGATGGGTATGGCTACACCTTC.

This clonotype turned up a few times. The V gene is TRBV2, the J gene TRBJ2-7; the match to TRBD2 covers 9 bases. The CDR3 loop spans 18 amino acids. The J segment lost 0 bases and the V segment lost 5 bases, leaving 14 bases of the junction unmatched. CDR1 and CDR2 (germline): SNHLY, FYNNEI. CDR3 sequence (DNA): TGTGCCAGCAGTAATCTCTCCCGACTAGCGGATCTCTCCTACGAGCAGTACTTC. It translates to CASSNLSRLADLSYEQYF.

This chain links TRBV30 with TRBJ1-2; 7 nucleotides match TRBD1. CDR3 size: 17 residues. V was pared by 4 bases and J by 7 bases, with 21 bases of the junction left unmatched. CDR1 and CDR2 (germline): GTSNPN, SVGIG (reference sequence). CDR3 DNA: TGTGCCTGGATTAGGGACAGAGCTGCAGGGGCCTCAGGTGGCTACACCTTC. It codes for CAWIRDRAAGASGGYTF.

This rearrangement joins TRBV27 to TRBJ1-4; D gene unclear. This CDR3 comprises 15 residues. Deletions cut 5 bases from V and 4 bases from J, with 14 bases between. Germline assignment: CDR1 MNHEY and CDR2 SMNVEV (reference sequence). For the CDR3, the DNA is TGTGCCAGCAGTACCACTCTGGGCGGTAATGAAAAACTGTTTTTT. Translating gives CASSTTLGGNEKLFF.

CDR3 residues: CASSQGGTEAFF. The CDR3, as DNA: TGTGCCAGCAGCCAAGGGGGCACCGAAGCTTTCTTT. V and J are TRBV9 and TRBJ1-1; 7 bases map to TRBD1. From germline, CDR1 is SGDLS and CDR2 YYNGEE. J gave up 8 bases and V 4 bases, and 5 bases lay outside the gene matches. The CDR3 spans 12 residues.

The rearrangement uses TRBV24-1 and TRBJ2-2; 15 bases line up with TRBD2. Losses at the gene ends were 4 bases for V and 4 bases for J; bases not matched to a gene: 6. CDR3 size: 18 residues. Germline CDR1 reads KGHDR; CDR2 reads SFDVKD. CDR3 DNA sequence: TGTGCCACCAGTGACTCAGGACTAGCGGGGGGGCGCACCGGGGAGCTGTTTTTT. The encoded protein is CATSDSGLAGGRTGELFF.